Listed here are 10 T cell receptor beta chains from one sample, sequenced in a study of cytomegalovirus exposure and HLA in healthy donors. Sequenced by immunoSEQ multiplex PCR; TCRdb stores in-frame clones only, minus some. There are some 230,000 clones in the sample; around 90% occur only once, and approximately 1% lies in the top ten. The sample consisted of PBMCs. These TCRs come from a woman in her late teens or twenties in good health and CMV-seronegative.

The chain recombines TRBV7-8 with TRBJ1-1, with D unclear. Germline V gene data show CDR1 as SGHVS and CDR2 as FQNEAQ. This CDR3 is 15 amino acids long. Trimming removed 5 bases at V and 0 bases at J, with 13 bases between. In DNA form, the CDR3 reads TGTGCCAGCAGCGTTGTGGGAGGGTTGAACACTGAAGCTTTCTTT. This encodes CASSVVGGLNTEAFF.

V and J are TRBV9 and TRBJ1-1; D perhaps matches TRBD1 (6 bases). V shed 1 base and J shed 3 bases, with 10 bases lying between them. CDR1 is SGDLS and CDR2 is YYNGEE in the germline V gene. This CDR3 is 14 amino acids long. The CDR3 DNA reads TGTGCCAGCAGCGTATTGGGGGGGCACACTGAAGCTTTCTTT. This codes for CASSVLGGHTEAFF.

This clone appeared once. The chain is built from TRBV7-9 and TRBJ1-2, with 8 bases matching TRBD1. The J segment lost 5 bases and the V segment lost 1 base, leaving 6 bases of the junction unmatched. Looked up from germline, CDR1 is SEHNR and CDR2 is FQNEAQ (reference sequence). CDR3 length: 15 amino acids. This CDR3 is CASSLVVGQGYGYTF. The CDR3 region has the DNA TGTGCCAGCAGCTTAGTGGTCGGACAGGGATATGGCTACACCTTC.

V and J are TRBV7-9 and TRBJ1-4, with D tentatively TRBD1 (6 bases). The germline V gene encodes CDR1 SEHNR and CDR2 FQNEAQ (reference sequence). V dropped 5 bases and J dropped 4 bases, with 11 bases sitting between them. This CDR3 spans 14 amino acids. The CDR3 spells CASSPGHVNEKLFF. CDR3 coding DNA: TGTGCCAGCAGCCCGGGACACGTTAATGAAAAACTGTTTTTT.

V and J are TRBV9 and TRBJ2-5; D possibly corresponds to TRBD2 (6 bases). V lost 0 bases and J 5 bases, leaving 8 bases between the germline ends. The CDR3 runs 13 residues. The germline CDR1 and CDR2 sequences are SGDLS and YYNGEE. CDR3 in amino acids: CASSVAAGETQYF. Here the CDR3 DNA reads TGTGCCAGCAGCGTAGCAGCGGGCGAGACCCAGTACTTC.

This chain uses TRBV4-1 with TRBJ2-7; possible D gene TRBD2, 5 bases. The germline V gene has CDR1 MGHRA and CDR2 YSYEKL. Trimming removed 0 bases from V and 2 bases from J, with 14 bases in between. The length of the CDR3 is 16 residues. The CDR3 reads CASSQDRTGSPYEQYF. In nucleotides, the CDR3 is TGCGCCAGCAGCCAAGATAGGACGGGGTCCCCCTACGAGCAGTACTTC.

The V and J genes are TRBV2 and TRBJ2-1; a weak D match, TRBD2 (6 bases). From germline, CDR1 is SNHLY and CDR2 FYNNEI. Trimming removed 3 bases from V and 6 bases from J, with 12 bases in between. This CDR3 comprises 14 residues. The chain's CDR3 is CASSERGKANEQFF. The CDR3 coding sequence is TGTGCCAGCAGTGAGCGGGGAAAGGCCAATGAGCAGTTCTTC. The variable domain in full, with the rest retrieved from reference TRBV2 and TRBJ2-1, is EPEVTQTPSHQVTQMGQEVILRCVPISNHLYFYWYRQILGQKVEFLVSFYNNEISEKSEIFDDQFSVERPDGSNFTLKIRSTKLEDSAMYFCASSERGKANEQFFGPGTRLTVL.

The chain combines TRBV5-4 with TRBJ2-1, with D perhaps TRBD2 (6 bases). The V and J ends lost 5 bases and 3 bases respectively, with 12 bases between them. CDR3 length: 14 amino acids. Looked up from germline, CDR1 is SGHNT and CDR2 is YYREEE (reference sequence). CDR3 loop: CASRAPGLYNEQFF. CDR3 DNA: TGTGCCAGCAGAGCCCCGGGACTCTACAATGAGCAGTTCTTC.

This chain joins TRBV4-1 and TRBJ1-2, with a weak D call TRBD1 (6 bases). V was shortened by 10 bases and J by 4 bases, with 19 bases between the two germline ends. CDR1 is MGHRA, CDR2 YSYEKL, per germline. This CDR3 spans 14 amino acids. The CDR3 loop reads CAMERTDAPYGYTF. The CDR3 DNA sequence: TGCGCCATGGAAAGGACAGACGCCCCCTATGGCTACACCTTC.

V and J are TRBV30 and TRBJ1-1, with 7 bases aligning to TRBD1. The CDR3 consists of 16 residues. V lost 3 bases to trimming and J lost 1 base; unmatched junction nucleotides: 11. Germline V gene lookup returns CDR1 GTSNPN and CDR2 SVGIG (reference sequence). The CDR3 sequence is CAWSAFQGEANTEAFF. CDR3 coding DNA: TGTGCCTGGAGCGCATTCCAGGGGGAGGCGAACACTGAAGCTTTCTTT.